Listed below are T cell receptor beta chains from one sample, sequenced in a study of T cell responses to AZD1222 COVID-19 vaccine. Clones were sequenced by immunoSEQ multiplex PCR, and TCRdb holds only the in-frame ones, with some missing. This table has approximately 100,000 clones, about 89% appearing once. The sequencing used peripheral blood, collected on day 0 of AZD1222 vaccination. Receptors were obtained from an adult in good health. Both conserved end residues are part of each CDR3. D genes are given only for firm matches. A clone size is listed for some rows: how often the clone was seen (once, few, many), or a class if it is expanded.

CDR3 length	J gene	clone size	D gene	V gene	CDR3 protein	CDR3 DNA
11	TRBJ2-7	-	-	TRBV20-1	CSAPRVGEQYF	TGCAGTGCTCCTCGGGTCGGCGAGCAGTACTTC
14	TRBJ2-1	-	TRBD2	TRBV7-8	CASSPGTRGNEQFF	TGTGCCAGCAGTCCTGGGACTAGAGGGAATGAGCAGTTCTTC
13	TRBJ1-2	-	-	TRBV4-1	CASSQPDMLGYTF	TGCGCCAGCAGCCAACCAGACATGCTTGGCTACACCTTC
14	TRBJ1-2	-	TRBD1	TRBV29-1	CSVGQGAFDYGYTF	TGCAGCGTTGGGCAGGGGGCGTTTGACTATGGCTACACCTTC
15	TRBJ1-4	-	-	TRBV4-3	CASSQDTGASEKLFF	TGCGCCAGCAGCCAAGACACGGGGGCGAGTGAAAAACTGTTTTTT
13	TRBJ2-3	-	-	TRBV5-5	CASSLQDPDTQYF	TGTGCCAGCAGCTTGCAGGACCCAGATACGCAGTATTTT
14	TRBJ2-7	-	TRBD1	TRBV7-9	CASIKTGDRGEQYF	TGTGCCAGCATCAAGACAGGGGATAGGGGCGAGCAGTACTTC
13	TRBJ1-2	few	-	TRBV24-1	CATSDPLDNGYTF	TGTGCCACCAGTGATCCCCTCGATAATGGCTACACCTTC
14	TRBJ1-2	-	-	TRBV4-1	CASSPPAANYGYTF	TGCGCCAGCAGCCCCCCGGCAGCCAACTATGGCTACACCTTC
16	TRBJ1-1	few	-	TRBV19	CASSTGSRGSFAEAFF	TGTGCCAGTAGCACAGGGTCTAGGGGTTCGTTCGCTGAAGCTTTCTTT